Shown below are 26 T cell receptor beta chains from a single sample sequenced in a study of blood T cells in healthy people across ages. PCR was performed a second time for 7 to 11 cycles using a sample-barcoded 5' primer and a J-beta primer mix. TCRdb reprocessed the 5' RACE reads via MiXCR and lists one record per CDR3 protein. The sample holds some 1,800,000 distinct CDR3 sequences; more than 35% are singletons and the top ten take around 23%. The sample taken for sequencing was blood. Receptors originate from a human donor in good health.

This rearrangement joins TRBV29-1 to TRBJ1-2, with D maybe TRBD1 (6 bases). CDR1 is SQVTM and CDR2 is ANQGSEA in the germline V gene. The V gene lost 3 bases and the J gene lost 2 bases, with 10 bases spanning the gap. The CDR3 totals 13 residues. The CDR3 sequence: CSVEGGGNYGYTF. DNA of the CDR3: TGCAGCGTTGAGGGAGGGGGAAACTATGGCTACACCTTC. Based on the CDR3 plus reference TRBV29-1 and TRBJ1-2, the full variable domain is SAVISQKPSRDICQRGTSLTIQCQVDSQVTMMFWYRQQPGQSLTLIATANQGSEATYESGFVIDKFPISRPNLTFSTLTVSNMSPEDSSIYLCSVEGGGNYGYTFGSGTRLTVV.

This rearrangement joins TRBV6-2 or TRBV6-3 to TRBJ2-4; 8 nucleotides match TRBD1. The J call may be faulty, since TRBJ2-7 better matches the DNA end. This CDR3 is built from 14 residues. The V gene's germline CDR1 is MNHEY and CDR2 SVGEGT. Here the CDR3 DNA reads TGTGCCAGCAGGACCGGGACAGGCCGAAACGAGCAGTACTTC. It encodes CASRTGTGRNEQYF.

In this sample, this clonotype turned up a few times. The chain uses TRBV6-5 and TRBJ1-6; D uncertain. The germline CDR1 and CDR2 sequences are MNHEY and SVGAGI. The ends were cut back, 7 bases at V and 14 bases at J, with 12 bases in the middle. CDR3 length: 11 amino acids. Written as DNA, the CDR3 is TGTGCCAGCACTCACCTGGGGTCCCTCCACTTT. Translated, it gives CASTHLGSLHF.

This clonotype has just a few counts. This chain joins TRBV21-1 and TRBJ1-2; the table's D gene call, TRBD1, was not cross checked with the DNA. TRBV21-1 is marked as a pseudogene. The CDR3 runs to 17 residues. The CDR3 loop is CASPTLMIEDRPYGYTF. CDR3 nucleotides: TGTGCCAGCCCCACCCTCATGATTGAGGACAGGCCCTATGGCTACACCTTC.

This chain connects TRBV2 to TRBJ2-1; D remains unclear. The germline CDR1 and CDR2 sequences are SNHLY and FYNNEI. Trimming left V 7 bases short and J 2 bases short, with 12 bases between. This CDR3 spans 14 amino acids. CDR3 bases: TGTGCCAGCATGGGGTGGGTCGCCTACAATGAGCAGTTCTTC. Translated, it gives CASMGWVAYNEQFF.

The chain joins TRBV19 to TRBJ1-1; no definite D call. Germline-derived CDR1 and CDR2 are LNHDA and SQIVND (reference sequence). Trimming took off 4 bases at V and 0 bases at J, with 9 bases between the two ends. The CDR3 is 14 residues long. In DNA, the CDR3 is TGTGCCAGTAGTAGCTGGAGAATGAACACTGAAGCTTTCTTT. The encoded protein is CASSSWRMNTEAFF.

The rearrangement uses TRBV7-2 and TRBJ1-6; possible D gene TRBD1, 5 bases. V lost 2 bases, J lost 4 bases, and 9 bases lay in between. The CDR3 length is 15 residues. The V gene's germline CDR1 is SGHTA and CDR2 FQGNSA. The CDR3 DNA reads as TGTGCCAGCAGCTTATTTCGGGGGTATAATTCACCCCTCCACTTT. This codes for CASSLFRGYNSPLHF.

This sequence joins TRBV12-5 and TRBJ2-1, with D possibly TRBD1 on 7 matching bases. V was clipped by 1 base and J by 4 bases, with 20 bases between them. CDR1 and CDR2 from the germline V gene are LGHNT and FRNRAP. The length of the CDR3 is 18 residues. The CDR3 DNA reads TGTGCTAGTGGTTTGGGGTTCCGCGGACAGGCGGGATACAATGAGCAGTTCTTC. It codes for CASGLGFRGQAGYNEQFF. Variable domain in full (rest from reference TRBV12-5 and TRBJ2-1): DARVTQTPRHKVTEMGQEVTMRCQPILGHNTVFWYRQTMMQGLELLAYFRNRAPLDDSGMPKDRFSAEMPDATLATLKIQPSEPRDSAVYFCASGLGFRGQAGYNEQFFGPGTRLTVL.

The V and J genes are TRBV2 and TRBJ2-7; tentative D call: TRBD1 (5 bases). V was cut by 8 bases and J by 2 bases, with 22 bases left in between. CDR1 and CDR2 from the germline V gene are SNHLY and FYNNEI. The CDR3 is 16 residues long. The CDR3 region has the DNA TGTGCCAGCCGTGTTCGTAGAGACAGTTTCACCTACGAGCAGTACTTC. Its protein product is CASRVRRDSFTYEQYF. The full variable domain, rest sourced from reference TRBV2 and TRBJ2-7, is EPEVTQTPSHQVTQMGQEVILRCVPISNHLYFYWYRQILGQKVEFLVSFYNNEISEKSEIFDDQFSVERPDGSNFTLKIRSTKLEDSAMYFCASRVRRDSFTYEQYFGPGTRLTVT.

CDR3: CSVAGLYSGGGFTDTQYF. The CDR3 DNA reads TGCAGCGTTGCCGGACTTTACAGCGGGGGGGGATTCACAGATACGCAGTATTTT. This chain connects TRBV29-1 to TRBJ2-3, with TRBD2 identical over 10 bases. J was trimmed by 2 bases and V by 4 bases; bases with no gene match: 15. Germline assignment: CDR1 SQVTM and CDR2 ANQGSEA. The CDR3 consists of 18 residues.

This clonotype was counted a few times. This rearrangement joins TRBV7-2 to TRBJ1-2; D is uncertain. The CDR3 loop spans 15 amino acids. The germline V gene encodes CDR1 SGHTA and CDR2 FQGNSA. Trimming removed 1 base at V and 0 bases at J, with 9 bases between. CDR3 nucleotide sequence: TGTGCCAGCAGCTTAGTTCTGGGCTCTAACTATGGCTACACCTTC. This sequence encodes CASSLVLGSNYGYTF.

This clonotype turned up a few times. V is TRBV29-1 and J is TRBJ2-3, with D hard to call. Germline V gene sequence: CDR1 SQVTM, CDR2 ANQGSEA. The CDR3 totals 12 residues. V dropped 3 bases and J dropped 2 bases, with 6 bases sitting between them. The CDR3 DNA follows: TGCAGCGTTGATGAGGCCACAGATACGCAGTATTTT. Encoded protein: CSVDEATDTQYF.

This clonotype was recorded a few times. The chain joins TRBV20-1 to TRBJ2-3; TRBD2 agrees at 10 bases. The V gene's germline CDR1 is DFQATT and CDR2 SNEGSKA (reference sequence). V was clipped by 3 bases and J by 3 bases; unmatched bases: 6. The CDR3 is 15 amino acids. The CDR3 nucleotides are TGCAGTGCTAGGTCTTCTAGCGGGGGTACAGATACGCAGTATTTT. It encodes CSARSSSGGTDTQYF.

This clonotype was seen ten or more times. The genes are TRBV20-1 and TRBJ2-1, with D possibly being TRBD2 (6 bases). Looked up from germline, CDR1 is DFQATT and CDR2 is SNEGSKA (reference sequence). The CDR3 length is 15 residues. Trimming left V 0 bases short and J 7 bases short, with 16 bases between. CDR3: CSARDIRLVGNEQFF. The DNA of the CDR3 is TGCAGTGCTAGAGATATTAGACTAGTAGGGAATGAGCAGTTCTTC.

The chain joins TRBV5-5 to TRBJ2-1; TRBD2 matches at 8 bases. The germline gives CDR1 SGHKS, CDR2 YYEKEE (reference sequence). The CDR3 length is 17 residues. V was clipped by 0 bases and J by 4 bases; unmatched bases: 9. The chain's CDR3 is CASSLGGSGGGYNEQFF. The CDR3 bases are TGTGCCAGCAGCTTGGGAGGCAGCGGGGGCGGTTACAATGAGCAGTTCTTC. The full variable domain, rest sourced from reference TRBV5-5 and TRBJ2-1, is DAGVTQSPTHLIKTRGQQVTLRCSPISGHKSVSWYQQVLGQGPQFIFQYYEKEERGRGNFPDRFSARQFPNYSSELNVNALLLGDSALYLCASSLGGSGGGYNEQFFGPGTRLTVL.

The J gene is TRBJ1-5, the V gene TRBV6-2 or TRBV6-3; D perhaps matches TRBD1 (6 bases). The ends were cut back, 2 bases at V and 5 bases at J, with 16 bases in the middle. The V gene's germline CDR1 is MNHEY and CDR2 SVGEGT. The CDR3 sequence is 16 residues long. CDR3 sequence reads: CASSYTLRQGYQPQHF. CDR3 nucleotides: TGTGCCAGCAGTTACACCCTACGCCAGGGGTATCAGCCCCAGCATTTT.

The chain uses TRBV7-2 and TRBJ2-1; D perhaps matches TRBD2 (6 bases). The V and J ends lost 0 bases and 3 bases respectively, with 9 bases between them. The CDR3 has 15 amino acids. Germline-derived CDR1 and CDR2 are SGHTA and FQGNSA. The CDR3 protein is CASSLAGTFYNEQFF. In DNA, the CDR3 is TGTGCCAGCAGCTTAGCCGGGACTTTCTACAATGAGCAGTTCTTC.

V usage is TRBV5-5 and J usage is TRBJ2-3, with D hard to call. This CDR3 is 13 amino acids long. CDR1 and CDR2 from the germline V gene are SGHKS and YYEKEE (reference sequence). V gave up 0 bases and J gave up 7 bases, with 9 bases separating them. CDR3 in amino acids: CASSLESQHTQYF. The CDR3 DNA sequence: TGTGCCAGCAGCTTGGAATCGCAACATACGCAGTATTTT.

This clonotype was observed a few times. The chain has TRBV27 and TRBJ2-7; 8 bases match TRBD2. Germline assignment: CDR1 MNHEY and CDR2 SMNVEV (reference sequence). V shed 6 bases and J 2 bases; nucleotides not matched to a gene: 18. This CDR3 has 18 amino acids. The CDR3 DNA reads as TGTGCCAGCAGCCCACGGGGGGGCCTTTTTCGGCCGACCTACGAGCAGTACTTC. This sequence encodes CASSPRGGLFRPTYEQYF.

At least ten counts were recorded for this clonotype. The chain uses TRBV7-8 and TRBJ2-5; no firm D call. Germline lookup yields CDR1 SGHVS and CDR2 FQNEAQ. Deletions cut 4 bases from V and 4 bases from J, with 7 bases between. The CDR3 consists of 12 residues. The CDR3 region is CASSSLPETQYF. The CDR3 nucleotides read TGTGCCAGCAGCTCCCTCCCAGAGACCCAGTACTTC.

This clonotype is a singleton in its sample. CDR3 sequence: CASSLGTGDWNQPQHF. The CDR3 DNA sequence: TGTGCCAGCAGCTTGGGGACAGGGGATTGGAATCAGCCCCAGCATTTT. The chain combines TRBV5-5 with TRBJ1-5, with 9 bases lining up with TRBD1. From germline, CDR1 is SGHKS and CDR2 YYEKEE (reference sequence). With V trimmed by 0 bases and J by 4 bases, 5 bases remained unmatched. This CDR3 contains 16 residues.

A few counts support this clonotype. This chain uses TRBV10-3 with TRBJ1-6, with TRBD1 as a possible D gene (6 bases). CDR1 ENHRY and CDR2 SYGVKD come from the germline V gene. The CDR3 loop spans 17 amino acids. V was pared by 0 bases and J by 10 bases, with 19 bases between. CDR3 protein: CAISESSGRGFGSPLHF. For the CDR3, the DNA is TGTGCCATCAGTGAGTCGTCCGGCAGGGGATTTGGGTCACCCCTCCACTTT.

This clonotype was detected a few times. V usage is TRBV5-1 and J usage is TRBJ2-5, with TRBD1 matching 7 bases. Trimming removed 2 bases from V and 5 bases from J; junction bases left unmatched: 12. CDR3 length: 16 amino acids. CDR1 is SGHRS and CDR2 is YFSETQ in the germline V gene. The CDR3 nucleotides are TGCGCCAGCAGCTTCTCTCCTCCGGGACAGTTGGAGACCCAGTACTTC. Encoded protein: CASSFSPPGQLETQYF.

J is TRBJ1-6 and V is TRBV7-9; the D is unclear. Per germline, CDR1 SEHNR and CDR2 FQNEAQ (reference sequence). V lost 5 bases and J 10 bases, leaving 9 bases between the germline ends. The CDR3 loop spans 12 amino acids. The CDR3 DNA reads TGTGCCAGCAGCCCCTGGGAGTCACCCCTCCACTTT. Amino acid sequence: CASSPWESPLHF.

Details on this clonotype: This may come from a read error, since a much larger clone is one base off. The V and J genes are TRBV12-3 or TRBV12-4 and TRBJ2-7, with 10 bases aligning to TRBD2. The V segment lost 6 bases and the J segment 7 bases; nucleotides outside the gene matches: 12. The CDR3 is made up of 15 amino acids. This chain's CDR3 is CASSPGLATYNEQYF. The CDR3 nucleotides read TGTGCCAGCAGCCCGGGACTAGCGACTTACAATGAGCAGTACTTC.

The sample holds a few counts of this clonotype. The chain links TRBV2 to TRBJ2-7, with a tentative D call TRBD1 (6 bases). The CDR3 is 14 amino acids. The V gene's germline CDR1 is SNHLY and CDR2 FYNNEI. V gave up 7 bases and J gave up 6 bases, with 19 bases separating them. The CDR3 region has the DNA TGTGCCAGCAATCCGTCTGGGGGACACCCCGAGCAGTACTTC. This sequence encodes CASNPSGGHPEQYF.